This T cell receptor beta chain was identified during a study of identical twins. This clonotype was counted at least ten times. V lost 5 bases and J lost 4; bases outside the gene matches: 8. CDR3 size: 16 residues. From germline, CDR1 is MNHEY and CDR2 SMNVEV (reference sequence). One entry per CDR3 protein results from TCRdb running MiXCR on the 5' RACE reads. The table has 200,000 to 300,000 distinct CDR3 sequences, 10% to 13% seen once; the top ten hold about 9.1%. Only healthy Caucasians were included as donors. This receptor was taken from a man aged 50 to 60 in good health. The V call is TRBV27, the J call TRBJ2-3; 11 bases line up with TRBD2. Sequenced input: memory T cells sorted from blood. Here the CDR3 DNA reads TGTGCCAGCAGTCAAGTAGCGGGAGGGCCAGCAGATACGCAGTATTTT. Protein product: CASSQVAGGPADTQYF.